This T cell receptor beta chain was captured by sequencing in a study of CD8+ T cells in alopecia areata. About the research overall: Tofacitinib administration to treated patients was oral, at 5 to 10 mg twice daily.

Indicated treatment: oral pan-JAK inhibitor, 5-10 mg twice daily. Specimens obtained from alopecia areata patients comprised lesional scalp punch biopsies and peripheral blood. RNA extraction was followed by reverse transcription into cDNA, which acted as the sequencing template. Sequencing used immunoSEQ multiplex PCR; TCRdb keeps in-frame clones, though not all of them. The sample lists fewer than 350,000 clones, roughly 60% seen once, with less than 2% in the top ten. CDR1 is MNHNS, CDR2 SASEGT, per germline. This CDR3 has 13 amino acids. Trimming took off 10 bases at V and 0 bases at J, with 13 bases between the two ends.

This TCR came from a human donor with alopecia areata. The material sequenced was CD4+ T cells sorted from blood, taken at week 24, from a patient treated with tofacitinib. This chain links TRBV6-1 with TRBJ2-7, with D possibly TRBD1 on 6 matching bases. CDR3 in DNA: TGTGCCACGACGGGACAAAGCTCCTACGAGCAGTACTTC. Translation gives CATTGQSSYEQYF.